The sample holds one count of the clone carrying this T cell receptor (beta chain). Antigen unknown. This same CDR3 is encoded by further DNA sequences in the sample. This specimen belongs to a study of OX40 agonist ivuxolimab in advanced cancers. The CDR3 is 15 residues long. Trimming shortened V by 6 bases and J by 2 bases, and 13 bases separated the two germline ends. Germline lookup yields CDR1 MNHEY and CDR2 SMNVEV (reference sequence). The study's findings and limits: At 0.1 to 3.0 mg/kg and by week 6, CD4+ and CD8+ T cells in the blood had expanded clonally.

Produced via immunoSEQ multiplex PCR; TCRdb's table is partial and in-frame only. This repertoire shows about 73,000 clones, approximately 90% found once; its top ten account for roughly 0.56%. The sample here was CD4+ or CD8+ T cells sorted from blood, taken in a trial of the OX40 agonist ivuxolimab. This clonotype was obtained from an adult with an advanced solid tumor such as melanoma, head and neck, liver or kidney cancer. This chain uses TRBV27 with TRBJ2-2; maybe TRBD2 (6 bases). The CDR3 DNA follows: TGTGCCAGCAGACAACAGCGGGCTAACACCGGGGAGCTGTTTTTT. It is translated as CASRQQRANTGELFF.